The 3 T cell receptor beta chains below were found in one sample sequenced in a study of response to subunit inactivated influenza vaccine. TCRdb re-derived calls from the RT-PCR reads in MiXCR, one entry per CDR3 protein. Of roughly 570,000 distinct CDR3 sequences listed, 14% are singletons. The material was PBMCs from blood, obtained less than 13 days after vaccination. The receptors originated from a man between 45 and 60 years old who received an inactivated influenza vaccine.

The CDR3 nucleotides read TGTGCCAGCAGCGTAGGTGCGGGAGGCGAGGCAGAGACCCAGTACTTC. The encoded protein is CASSVGAGGEAETQYF. The chain couples TRBV9 to TRBJ2-5; 8 bases line up with TRBD2. The V gene end was trimmed by 0 bases and the J gene end by 4 bases; junction bases not matched to a gene: 8. CDR1 and CDR2 from the germline V gene are SGDLS and YYNGEE. This CDR3 is built from 16 residues. The full variable domain, in which reference TRBV9 and TRBJ2-5 provide the parts outside the CDR3, is DSGVTQTPKHLITATGQRVTLRCSPRSGDLSVYWYQQSLDQGLQFLIQYYNGEERAKGNILERFSAQQFPDLHSELNLSSLELGDSALYFCASSVGAGGEAETQYFGPGTRLLVL.

With regard to this clonotype: It may be a read error: a sequence one base away is much more abundant. The rearrangement joins TRBV12-3 or TRBV12-4 to TRBJ2-5; a weak D match, TRBD1 (6 bases). This CDR3 comprises 14 residues. Trimming stripped 2 bases from V and 8 bases from J, with 15 bases between. The CDR3 region is CASSLTGIPDTQYF. The CDR3 nucleotides read TGTGCCAGCAGTTTAACAGGGATCCCAGATACCCAGTACTTC.

In this sample, this clonotype turned up a few times. V gene TRBV7-2 combines with J gene TRBJ2-1; D is perhaps TRBD1 (6 bases). The CDR3 is made up of 16 amino acids. V was cut by 1 base and J by 7 bases, with 17 bases left in between. The germline CDR1 and CDR2 sequences are SGHTA and FQGNSA. CDR3 nucleotides: TGTGCCAGCAGCTTAGTAGTCTTACAGGGTCGGAATGAGCAGTTCTTC. Translation gives CASSLVVLQGRNEQFF.